These T cell receptor beta chains were read from a single sample in a study of neurological immune-mediated disorders. Via MiXCR, TCRdb re-called the 5' RACE reads, giving one row per CDR3 protein. The sample includes roughly 32,000 distinct CDR3 sequences, less than 5% seen only once; the top ten take 2.2%. Sequencing was done on a sample of PBMCs. Source of these receptors: a man aged 25-45 years with multiple sclerosis. Both conserved end residues are part of each CDR3. Fields, in order: D gene, V gene, clone size, J gene, CDR3 DNA, CDR3 protein. A D gene is named only where the DNA matches it firmly. The size entry is marked missing in some rows and otherwise reads once, few, many or a size class.

-	TRBV2	many	TRBJ1-5	TGTGCCAGCAGTGTGGACGGGGCAGAGCCCCAGCATTTT	CASSVDGAEPQHF
-	TRBV12-3/TRBV12-4	many	TRBJ1-6	TGTGCCAGCAGTTTAGGTCGGGGGACCACAAATTCACCCCTCAACTTT	CASSLGRGTTNSPLNF
-	TRBV20-1	many	TRBJ2-3	TGCAGTGCTGACGGACAGACATCTCAGAGGACGCAGTATTTT	CSADGQTSQRTQYF
-	TRBV6-2/TRBV6-3	many	TRBJ1-3	TGTGCCACCGAAGCCTACTCTGGAAACACCATATATTTT	CATEAYSGNTIYF
-	TRBV20-1	many	TRBJ1-1	TGCAGTGCCCCAGGGAGAACCGGCGGGGCTTTCTTT	CSAPGRTGGAFF
-	TRBV3-1	-	TRBJ2-7	TGTGCCAGCAGCCAAGCCGGGAGCGTCTACGAGCAGTACTTC	CASSQAGSVYEQYF
-	TRBV6-5	many	TRBJ1-2	TGTGCCAGCAGCGAACGTCTAGCTAACTATGGCTACACCTTC	CASSERLANYGYTF
-	TRBV15	many	TRBJ1-1	TGTGCCACCAGCAGAGATCTAGGGAATACTGAAGCTTTCTTT	CATSRDLGNTEAFF
-	TRBV5-1	many	TRBJ2-7	TGCGCCAGCAGCTTGGAGGGTCTCCCCGCCTACGAGCAGTACTTC	CASSLEGLPAYEQYF
-	TRBV9	many	TRBJ2-7	TGTGCCAGCAGCGTCGGGACCGACACCTACGAGCAGTACTTC	CASSVGTDTYEQYF
TRBD1	TRBV20-1	many	TRBJ2-5	TGCAGTGCTGGAGACAGGGCCAAGGAGACCCAGTACTTC	CSAGDRAKETQYF
-	TRBV20-1	many	TRBJ2-5	TGCAGTGCTAGAGCCCTAGAGACCCAGTACTTC	CSARALETQYF
-	TRBV3-1	medium-sized	TRBJ1-6	TGTGCCAGCACCCTATCCCGCGCTTCACCCCTCCACTTT	CASTLSRASPLHF
-	TRBV6-2/TRBV6-3	many	TRBJ2-3	TGTGCCAGCACCCTTGACACGGGAGATACGCAGTATTTT	CASTLDTGDTQYF
-	TRBV7-6	many	TRBJ1-5	TGTGCCAGCAGCTTACTAGGCAGCAATCAGCCCCAGAATTTT	CASSLLGSNQPQNF
-	TRBV28	many	TRBJ1-5	TGTGCCAGCAGTACGAACAGGGACGCTCAGCCCCAGCATTTT	CASSTNRDAQPQHF
TRBD1	TRBV6-4	many	TRBJ2-3	TGTGCCAGCAGTCGCCAAACAGGGGCAGATACGCAGTATTTT	CASSRQTGADTQYF
-	TRBV5-6	many	TRBJ2-1	TGTGCCAGCAGCGACATGATCAGGGTGTCCTACAATGAGCAGTTCTTC	CASSDMIRVSYNEQFF
-	TRBV2	many	TRBJ2-3	TGTGCCAGCAGTTCCTCGTGGGGGAGCACAGATACGCAGTATTTT	CASSSSWGSTDTQYF
-	TRBV20-1	many	TRBJ2-5	TGCAGTGCTAGAAAGGGGGGCGAGCTTGCGGAGACCCAGTACTTC	CSARKGGELAETQYF
-	TRBV6-5	many	TRBJ1-4	TGTGCCAGCAGTTACGAGGGTAATGAAAAACTGTTTTTT	CASSYEGNEKLFF
TRBD2	TRBV20-1	many	TRBJ2-5	TGCAGTGCTAAATCCCTAGCGGGGGTCCAAGAGACCCAGTACTTC	CSAKSLAGVQETQYF
-	TRBV3-1	-	TRBJ1-3	TGTGCCAGCAGCCAAGCCCCACCTGGAAACACCATATATTTT	CASSQAPPGNTIYF
TRBD1	TRBV12-3/TRBV12-4	many	TRBJ1-1	TGTGCCAGCAGTTCGGGGACAGGTGGCACTGAAGCTTTCTTT	CASSSGTGGTEAFF
-	TRBV9	-	TRBJ1-1	TGTGCCAGCAGCGTAGGGGTACGAAACACTGAAGCTTTCTTT	CASSVGVRNTEAFF
-	TRBV7-2	many	TRBJ1-5	TGTGCCAGCAGCACTGGATACACTCAGCCCCAGCATTTT	CASSTGYTQPQHF
-	TRBV5-1	many	TRBJ2-1	TGCGCCAGCAGCGTCAGACAGGTCGGCGATGAGCAGTTCTTC	CASSVRQVGDEQFF
-	TRBV20-1	few	TRBJ1-1	TGCAGTGCCCCGCCGACAGTGAACACTGAAGCTTTCTTT	CSAPPTVNTEAFF
-	TRBV5-1	many	TRBJ1-5	TGCGCCAGCAGCTTGGATGGGGATAGCAATCAGCCCCAGCATTTT	CASSLDGDSNQPQHF
-	TRBV7-9	many	TRBJ1-5	TGTGCCAGCAGCTTACGGGGACAAGACAATCAGCCCCAGCATTTT	CASSLRGQDNQPQHF
-	TRBV5-6	many	TRBJ2-7	TGTGCCAGCAGCTTGAATCGGATCGCTCACGAGCAGTACTTC	CASSLNRIAHEQYF
TRBD1	TRBV7-9	medium-sized	TRBJ1-4	TGTGCCAGCAGCCCTCGGGACAGTTCAACTAATGAAAAACTGTTTTTT	CASSPRDSSTNEKLFF
TRBD2	TRBV12-3/TRBV12-4	many	TRBJ2-2	TGTGCCAGCAGTCCCTTGGGGGGGACGAACACCGGGGAGCTGTTTTTT	CASSPLGGTNTGELFF
-	TRBV9	many	TRBJ1-3	TGTGCCAGCAGCGTAGGGACGGCCTCGGGTCCTGGAAACACCATATATTTT	CASSVGTASGPGNTIYF
-	TRBV9	many	TRBJ2-5	TGTGCCAGCAGCGTAGGGCCTACAAACCAAGAGACCCAGTACTTC	CASSVGPTNQETQYF
TRBD1	TRBV5-1	few	TRBJ2-7	TGCGCCAGCAGCTCACAGGGGTCCTCTTACGAGCAGTACTTC	CASSSQGSSYEQYF